Listed below are T cell receptor beta chains from one sample, sequenced in a study of cytomegalovirus exposure and HLA in healthy donors. Only in-frame clones appear in the TCRdb table, and some are missing; sequencing was by immunoSEQ multiplex PCR. The repertoire holds approximately 260,000 clones, with 65% to 90% as singletons. Sequencing was performed on PBMCs. The receptors stem from a woman aged 18-29 years in good health and CMV-seronegative. Each CDR3 is given with its conserved first and last residue. The D gene is left open where the match is weak. A clone size is listed for some rows: how often the clone was seen (once, few, many), or a class if it is expanded.

v_gene: TRBV6-6; j_gene: TRBJ2-7; abundance: .; d_gene: TRBD1; len: 13; CDR3aa: CASSPQGAEEQYF; CDR3nt: TGTGCCAGCAGTCCTCAGGGGGCTGAAGAGCAGTACTTC
v_gene: TRBV29-1; j_gene: TRBJ2-2; abundance: .; d_gene: .; len: 15; CDR3aa: CSVGLLSGNTGELFF; CDR3nt: TGCAGCGTTGGATTGTTATCGGGGAACACCGGGGAGCTGTTTTTT
v_gene: TRBV4-1; j_gene: TRBJ2-7; abundance: .; d_gene: .; len: 16; CDR3aa: CASSHRTVLSSYEQYF; CDR3nt: TGCGCCAGCAGTCACAGGACGGTGTTGAGCTCCTACGAGCAGTACTTC
v_gene: TRBV4-1; j_gene: TRBJ2-5; abundance: .; d_gene: .; len: 14; CDR3aa: CASSQVTGQETQYF; CDR3nt: TGCGCCAGCAGCCAAGTGACGGGCCAAGAGACCCAGTACTTC
v_gene: TRBV7-2; j_gene: TRBJ2-5; abundance: .; d_gene: TRBD1; len: 15; CDR3aa: CASSQSGTGRETQYF; CDR3nt: TGTGCCAGCAGCCAATCAGGGACAGGGCGGGAGACCCAGTACTTC
v_gene: TRBV7-3; j_gene: TRBJ1-6; abundance: .; d_gene: .; len: 15; CDR3aa: CASSFTGFNNSPLHF; CDR3nt: TGTGCCAGCAGCTTTACAGGGTTTAATAATTCACCCCTCCACTTT
v_gene: TRBV19; j_gene: TRBJ2-7; abundance: .; d_gene: TRBD2; len: 15; CDR3aa: CASSVSGRGPYEQYF; CDR3nt: TGTGCCAGTAGTGTTAGCGGGAGGGGCCCCTACGAGCAGTACTTC
v_gene: TRBV5-1; j_gene: TRBJ2-1; abundance: .; d_gene: .; len: 13; CDR3aa: CASRRDSYNEQFF; CDR3nt: TGCGCCAGCAGAAGGGACTCGTACAATGAGCAGTTCTTC
v_gene: TRBV10-3; j_gene: TRBJ1-2; abundance: .; d_gene: .; len: 13; CDR3aa: CAINETGNYGYTF; CDR3nt: TGTGCCATCAACGAGACAGGTAACTATGGTTACACCTTC
v_gene: TRBV6-5; j_gene: TRBJ2-7; abundance: .; d_gene: TRBD1; len: 15; CDR3aa: CASSYARDSYYEQYF; CDR3nt: TGTGCCAGCAGTTACGCCCGGGACAGTTACTACGAGCAGTACTTC
v_gene: TRBV9; j_gene: TRBJ1-2; abundance: .; d_gene: .; len: 12; CDR3aa: CASRTARYGYTF; CDR3nt: TGTGCCAGCAGGACAGCCCGCTATGGCTACACCTTC
v_gene: TRBV10-2; j_gene: TRBJ2-1; abundance: few; d_gene: .; len: 12; CDR3aa: CAAVSAYNEQFF; CDR3nt: TGCGCCGCCGTAAGCGCTTACAATGAGCAGTTCTTC
v_gene: TRBV5-6; j_gene: TRBJ2-7; abundance: once; d_gene: .; len: 19; CDR3aa: CASSLAPAVDAGAAYEQYF; CDR3nt: TGTGCCAGCAGCTTGGCGCCCGCCGTGGATGCAGGAGCGGCCTACGAGCAGTACTTC
v_gene: TRBV18; j_gene: TRBJ1-5; abundance: .; d_gene: TRBD1; len: 15; CDR3aa: CASSPEQGARQPQHF; CDR3nt: TGTGCCAGCTCACCGGAACAGGGGGCCCGTCAGCCCCAGCATTTT
v_gene: TRBV4-1; j_gene: TRBJ2-1; abundance: .; d_gene: TRBD2; len: 17; CDR3aa: CASSQELTSGSYNEQFF; CDR3nt: TGCGCCAGCAGCCAAGAGCTGACTAGCGGATCCTACAATGAGCAGTTCTTC
v_gene: TRBV14; j_gene: TRBJ2-5; abundance: .; d_gene: .; len: 15; CDR3aa: CASSLMGALQETQYF; CDR3nt: TGTGCCAGCAGCCTGATGGGGGCCCTACAAGAGACCCAGTACTTC
v_gene: TRBV14; j_gene: TRBJ2-1; abundance: .; d_gene: TRBD2; len: 17; CDR3aa: CASSQSGWLAGYNEQFF; CDR3nt: TGTGCCAGCAGCCAATCGGGCTGGCTAGCGGGGTACAATGAGCAGTTCTTC
v_gene: TRBV4-1; j_gene: TRBJ1-2; abundance: .; d_gene: TRBD1; len: 14; CDR3aa: CASSLNLGGDGYTF; CDR3nt: TGCGCCAGCAGCCTGAATTTAGGGGGCGATGGCTACACCTTC
v_gene: TRBV7-2; j_gene: TRBJ2-1; abundance: .; d_gene: TRBD1; len: 16; CDR3aa: CASSSRQGAPYNEQFF; CDR3nt: TGTGCCAGCAGCTCCCGACAGGGGGCCCCCTACAATGAGCAGTTCTTC
v_gene: TRBV7-9; j_gene: TRBJ2-7; abundance: .; d_gene: .; len: 18; CDR3aa: CASSASRGRGESSYEQYF; CDR3nt: TGTGCCAGCAGCGCCAGCCGAGGGCGGGGCGAAAGCTCCTACGAGCAGTACTTC
v_gene: TRBV5-1; j_gene: TRBJ2-7; abundance: .; d_gene: .; len: 15; CDR3aa: CASSLRGASSYEQYF; CDR3nt: TGCGCCAGCAGCTTGCGCGGGGCCTCCTCCTACGAGCAGTACTTC
v_gene: TRBV25-1; j_gene: TRBJ1-2; abundance: .; d_gene: TRBD1; len: 15; CDR3aa: CASSPPGQGNYGYTF; CDR3nt: TGTGCCAGCAGCCCCCCGGGACAGGGCAACTATGGCTACACCTTC
v_gene: TRBV7-2; j_gene: TRBJ2-3; abundance: .; d_gene: TRBD2; len: 16; CDR3aa: CASSLLPSGARDTQYF; CDR3nt: TGTGCCAGCAGCCTCCTTCCTAGCGGGGCCCGGGATACGCAGTATTTT
v_gene: TRBV7-2; j_gene: TRBJ1-5; abundance: .; d_gene: .; len: 13; CDR3aa: CASSYAGVWPQHF; CDR3nt: TGTGCCAGCAGCTACGCAGGGGTTTGGCCCCAGCATTTT
v_gene: TRBV5-1; j_gene: TRBJ1-1; abundance: .; d_gene: TRBD1; len: 13; CDR3aa: CASSQGQGTEAFF; CDR3nt: TGCGCCAGCAGCCAGGGACAGGGAACTGAAGCTTTCTTT
v_gene: TRBV5-1; j_gene: TRBJ1-2; abundance: few; d_gene: TRBD1; len: 13; CDR3aa: CASSADRAHGYTF; CDR3nt: TGCGCCAGCAGCGCCGACAGGGCCCATGGCTACACCTTC
v_gene: TRBV6-5; j_gene: TRBJ1-1; abundance: .; d_gene: .; len: 15; CDR3aa: CASGPAGPRLNEAFF; CDR3nt: TGTGCCAGCGGGCCGGCGGGGCCTAGGCTAAATGAAGCTTTCTTT
v_gene: TRBV10-2; j_gene: TRBJ2-3; abundance: .; d_gene: TRBD2; len: 16; CDR3aa: CASSEVAGGGTDTQYF; CDR3nt: TGCGCCAGCAGTGAAGTAGCGGGAGGAGGGACAGATACGCAGTATTTT
v_gene: TRBV4-3; j_gene: TRBJ1-6; abundance: .; d_gene: .; len: 13; CDR3aa: CASSQDPGTPLHF; CDR3nt: TGCGCCAGCAGCCAAGATCCAGGCACACCCCTCCACTTT
v_gene: TRBV6-6; j_gene: TRBJ1-5; abundance: .; d_gene: .; len: 15; CDR3aa: CASSYAGYSNQPQHF; CDR3nt: TGTGCCAGCAGTTACGCGGGTTATAGCAATCAGCCCCAGCATTTT
v_gene: TRBV4-1; j_gene: TRBJ1-2; abundance: few; d_gene: .; len: 17; CDR3aa: CASSEEGWGGRNDGYTF; CDR3nt: TGCGCCAGCAGCGAAGAGGGTTGGGGGGGCAGGAATGATGGCTACACCTTC
v_gene: TRBV13; j_gene: TRBJ2-7; abundance: .; d_gene: TRBD2; len: 14; CDR3aa: CASSPSGRIDEQYF; CDR3nt: TGTGCCAGCAGCCCTAGCGGGAGGATCGACGAGCAGTACTTC
v_gene: TRBV15; j_gene: TRBJ2-2; abundance: .; d_gene: TRBD1; len: 16; CDR3aa: CATSSRDRGPAGELFF; CDR3nt: TGTGCCACCAGCTCCCGGGACAGGGGTCCCGCCGGGGAGCTGTTTTTT
v_gene: TRBV19; j_gene: TRBJ2-7; abundance: .; d_gene: .; len: 12; CDR3aa: CASSFRTSEQYF; CDR3nt: TGTGCCAGTAGTTTCCGGACAAGCGAGCAGTACTTC
v_gene: TRBV9; j_gene: TRBJ1-2; abundance: few; d_gene: TRBD1; len: 15; CDR3aa: CASSVRPGTAVGYTF; CDR3nt: TGTGCCAGCAGCGTCCGCCCCGGGACAGCAGTTGGCTACACCTTC
v_gene: TRBV21-1; j_gene: TRBJ2-7; abundance: .; d_gene: .; len: 15; CDR3aa: CASSRPAGISYEQYF; CDR3nt: TGTGCCAGCAGCCGGCCGGCAGGGATCTCCTACGAGCAGTACTTC
v_gene: TRBV11-2; j_gene: TRBJ1-2; abundance: .; d_gene: .; len: 13; CDR3aa: CASSSRQDWGYTF; CDR3nt: TGTGCCAGCAGCTCCCGACAGGACTGGGGCTACACCTTC
v_gene: TRBV7-6; j_gene: TRBJ2-7; abundance: .; d_gene: TRBD1; len: 13; CDR3aa: CASSLQGAYEQYF; CDR3nt: TGTGCCAGCAGCTTACAGGGGGCCTACGAGCAGTACTTC
v_gene: TRBV4-3; j_gene: TRBJ1-1; abundance: .; d_gene: .; len: 15; CDR3aa: CASTKGSGMNTEAFF; CDR3nt: TGCGCCAGCACCAAAGGGTCGGGGATGAACACTGAAGCTTTCTTT
v_gene: TRBV6-5; j_gene: TRBJ1-1; abundance: .; d_gene: .; len: 13; CDR3aa: CASSYSAFTEAFF; CDR3nt: TGTGCCAGCAGTTACTCGGCCTTCACTGAAGCTTTCTTT
v_gene: TRBV30; j_gene: TRBJ1-5; abundance: .; d_gene: TRBD1; len: 13; CDR3aa: CAWGGQGNQPQHF; CDR3nt: TGTGCCTGGGGGGGACAGGGTAATCAGCCCCAGCATTTT
v_gene: TRBV18; j_gene: TRBJ1-2; abundance: .; d_gene: .; len: 16; CDR3aa: CASSPVVPMRNYGYTF; CDR3nt: TGTGCCAGCTCACCAGTGGTTCCAATGCGAAACTATGGCTACACCTTC
v_gene: TRBV4-1; j_gene: TRBJ1-1; abundance: .; d_gene: TRBD1; len: 16; CDR3aa: CASSAERQGAKTEAFF; CDR3nt: TGCGCCAGCAGCGCCGAAAGGCAGGGGGCGAAAACTGAAGCTTTCTTT